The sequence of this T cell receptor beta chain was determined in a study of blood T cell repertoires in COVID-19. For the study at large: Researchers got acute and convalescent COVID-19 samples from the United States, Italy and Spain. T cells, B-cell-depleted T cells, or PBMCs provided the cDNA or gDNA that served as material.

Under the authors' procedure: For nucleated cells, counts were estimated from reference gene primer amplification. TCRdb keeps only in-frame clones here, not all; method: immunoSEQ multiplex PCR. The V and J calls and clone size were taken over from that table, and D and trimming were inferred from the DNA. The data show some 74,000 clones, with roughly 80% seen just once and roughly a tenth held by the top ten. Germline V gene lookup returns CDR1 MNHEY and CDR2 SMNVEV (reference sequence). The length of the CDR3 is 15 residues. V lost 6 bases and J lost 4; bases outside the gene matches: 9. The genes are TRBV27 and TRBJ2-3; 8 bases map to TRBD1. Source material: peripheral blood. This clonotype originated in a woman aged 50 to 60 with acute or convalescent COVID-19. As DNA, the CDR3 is TGTGCCAGCAGCCAGGGGGCCAAGGGTTCAGATACGCAGTATTTT. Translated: CASSQGAKGSDTQYF.